This paragraph covers one T cell receptor beta chain sequence. Its antigen is unidentified. CDR1 and CDR2 from the germline V gene are MGHRA and YSYEKL. The CDR3 consists of 14 residues. Between the trimmed V and J ends, which lost 1 base and 3 bases, there was a span of 10 bases. The source of the sample is a study of graft-versus-host responses after intestinal transplantation. The repertoire was sequenced with immunoSEQ multiplex PCR; TCRdb's copy has only in-frame clones and lacks some. The sample lists roughly 100,000 clones, over 85% occurring once. Here the sequenced sample was unstimulated CD8+ T cells sorted from spleen or lymph node cells, taken before intestinal transplant. The gene calls are TRBV4-1 and TRBJ2-7, with D perhaps TRBD2 (6 bases). This receptor was taken from a human donor who received an intestinal transplant. The CDR3 loop is CASSQAGDLYEQYF. The DNA for the CDR3 is TGCGCCAGCAGCCAAGCGGGGGACCTCTACGAGCAGTACTTC.